The sequence of this T cell receptor beta chain was determined in a study of blood T cell repertoires in COVID-19. Turning to the study itself: Samples taken during acute and convalescent COVID-19 were collected in the United States, Italy and Spain. The cDNA or gDNA used as material had been derived from T cells, B-cell-depleted T cells, or PBMCs.

In the source study's methods: For nucleated cells, counts were estimated from reference gene primer amplification. Assay: immunoSEQ multiplex PCR; the TCRdb copy retains only in-frame clones and omits some. The V and J calls and clone size are taken from that table; D and trimming were inferred from the DNA. This table holds roughly 180,000 clones, 75% to 90% found once. The CDR3 is 15 residues long. Per germline, CDR1 SGHVS and CDR2 FQNEAQ. The V end was cut by 1 base, the J end by 4 bases, with 13 bases between. The receptor was isolated from a woman aged 55-69 years with acute or convalescent COVID-19. Sequenced material: peripheral blood. The genes are TRBV7-8 and TRBJ2-5, with D tentatively TRBD1 (5 bases). DNA for the CDR3: TGTGCCAGCAGCTTAGTTGTGCAGCAGGGAGAGACCCAGTACTTC. It is translated as CASSLVVQQGETQYF.